Below, one T cell receptor beta chain is given with its context. The sample comes from a study of blood T cell repertoires in COVID-19. The CDR3 contains 14 residues. V shed 5 bases and J shed 5 bases, with 18 bases lying between them. Per the germline V gene, CDR1 is GTSNPN and CDR2 is SVGIG (reference sequence). Sequencing used immunoSEQ multiplex PCR; TCRdb keeps in-frame clones, though not all of them. The sample lists 450,000 to 500,000 clones; around 90% were seen once. V and J are TRBV30 and TRBJ1-2, with D perhaps matching TRBD1 (6 bases). The sequence was obtained from a woman aged 18 to 35 who had recovered from COVID-19. Specimen: PBMCs or T cells enriched from blood (not recorded which). In DNA form, the CDR3 reads TGTGCCTGGTATACTTACGAGGGGGAGTATGGCTACACCTTC. Its translation: CAWYTYEGEYGYTF. The variable domain in full, with the rest retrieved from reference TRBV30 and TRBJ1-2, is SQTIHQWPATLVQPVGSPLSLECTVEGTSNPNLYWYRQAAGRGLQLLFYSVGIGQISSEVPQNLSASRPQDRQFILSSKKLLLSDSGFYLCAWYTYEGEYGYTFGSGTRLTVV.